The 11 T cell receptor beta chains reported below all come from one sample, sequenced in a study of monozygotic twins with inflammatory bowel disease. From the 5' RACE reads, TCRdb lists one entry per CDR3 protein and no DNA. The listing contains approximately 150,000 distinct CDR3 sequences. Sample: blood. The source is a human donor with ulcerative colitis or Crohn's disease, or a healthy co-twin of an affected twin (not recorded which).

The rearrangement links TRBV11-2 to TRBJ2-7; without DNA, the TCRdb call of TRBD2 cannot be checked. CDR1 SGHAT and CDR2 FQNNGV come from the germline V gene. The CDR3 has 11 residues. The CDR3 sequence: CASSLGTSGSF. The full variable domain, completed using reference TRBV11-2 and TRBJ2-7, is EAGVAQSPRYKIIEKRQSVAFWCNPISGHATLYWYQQILGQGPKLLIQFQNNGVVDDSQLPKDRFSAERLKGVDSTLKIQPAKLEDSAVYLCASSLGTSGSFGPGTRLTVT.

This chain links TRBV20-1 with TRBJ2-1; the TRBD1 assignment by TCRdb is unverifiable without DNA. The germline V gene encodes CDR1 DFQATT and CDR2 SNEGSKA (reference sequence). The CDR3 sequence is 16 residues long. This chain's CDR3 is CSARDPLQGVRNEQFF.

CDR3: CASSFPGIIGEAFF. The chain links TRBV7-8 to TRBJ1-1. Germline values: CDR1 SGHVS, CDR2 FQNEAQ. The CDR3 covers 14 residues. Full variable domain (remainder filled in from reference TRBV7-8 and TRBJ1-1): GAGVSQSPRYKVAKRGQDVALRCDPISGHVSLFWYQQALGQGPEFLTYFQNEAQLDKSGLPSDRFFAERPEGSVSTLKIQRTQQEDSAVYLCASSFPGIIGEAFFGQGTRLTVV.

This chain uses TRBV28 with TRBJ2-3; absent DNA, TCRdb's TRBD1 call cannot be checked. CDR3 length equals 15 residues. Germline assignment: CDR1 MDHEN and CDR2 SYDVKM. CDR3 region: CASRRGTTNTDTQYF.

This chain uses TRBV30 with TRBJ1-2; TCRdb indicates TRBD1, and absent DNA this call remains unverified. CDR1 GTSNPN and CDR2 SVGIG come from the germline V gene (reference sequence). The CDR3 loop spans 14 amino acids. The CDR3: CAWIPNSGHGGYTF.

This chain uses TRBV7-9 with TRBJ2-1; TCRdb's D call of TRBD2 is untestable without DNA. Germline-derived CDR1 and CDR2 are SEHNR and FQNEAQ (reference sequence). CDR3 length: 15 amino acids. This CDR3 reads CASSFETSGFREQFF.

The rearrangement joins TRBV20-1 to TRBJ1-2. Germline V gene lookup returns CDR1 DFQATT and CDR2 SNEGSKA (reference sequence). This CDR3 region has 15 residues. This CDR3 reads CSARGQVRAYYGYTF.

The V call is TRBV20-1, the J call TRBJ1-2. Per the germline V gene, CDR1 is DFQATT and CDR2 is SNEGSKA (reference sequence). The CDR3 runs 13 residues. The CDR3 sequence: CSAPGQWEDGYTF.

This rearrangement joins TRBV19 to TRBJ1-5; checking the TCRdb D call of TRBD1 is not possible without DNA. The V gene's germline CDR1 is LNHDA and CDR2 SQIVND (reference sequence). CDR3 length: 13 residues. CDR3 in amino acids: CASKDRSDQPQHF.

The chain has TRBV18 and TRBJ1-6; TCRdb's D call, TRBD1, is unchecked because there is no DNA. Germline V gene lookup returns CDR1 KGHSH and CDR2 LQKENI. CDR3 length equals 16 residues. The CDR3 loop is CASSGTGGGNNSPLHF.

This CDR3 reads CASSFHLGSYNEQFF. The chain employs TRBV28 and TRBJ2-1. The CDR3 is made up of 15 amino acids. From germline, CDR1 is MDHEN and CDR2 SYDVKM.